This TCR beta chain was found in a study of T cells after yellow fever vaccination. MiXCR, run by TCRdb on the 5' RACE reads, gives a single entry per CDR3 protein. The sample includes a few hundred thousand distinct CDR3 sequences, around 8.6% of them seen just once. The germline V gene encodes CDR1 SEHNR and CDR2 FQNEAQ (reference sequence). Trimming removed 5 bases from V and 8 bases from J, with 14 bases in between. The CDR3 length is 13 residues. The sequence was obtained from a man aged 18-30 years who received the YFV17D yellow fever vaccine. This sequence joins TRBV7-9 and TRBJ2-3; D gene unclear. The sample was CD4+ T cells sorted from PBMCs, taken 5 days after the yellow fever booster vaccination. The DNA of the CDR3 is TGTGCCAGCAGCCACAACGTATCCTGTACGCAGTATTTT. Residues: CASSHNVSCTQYF.